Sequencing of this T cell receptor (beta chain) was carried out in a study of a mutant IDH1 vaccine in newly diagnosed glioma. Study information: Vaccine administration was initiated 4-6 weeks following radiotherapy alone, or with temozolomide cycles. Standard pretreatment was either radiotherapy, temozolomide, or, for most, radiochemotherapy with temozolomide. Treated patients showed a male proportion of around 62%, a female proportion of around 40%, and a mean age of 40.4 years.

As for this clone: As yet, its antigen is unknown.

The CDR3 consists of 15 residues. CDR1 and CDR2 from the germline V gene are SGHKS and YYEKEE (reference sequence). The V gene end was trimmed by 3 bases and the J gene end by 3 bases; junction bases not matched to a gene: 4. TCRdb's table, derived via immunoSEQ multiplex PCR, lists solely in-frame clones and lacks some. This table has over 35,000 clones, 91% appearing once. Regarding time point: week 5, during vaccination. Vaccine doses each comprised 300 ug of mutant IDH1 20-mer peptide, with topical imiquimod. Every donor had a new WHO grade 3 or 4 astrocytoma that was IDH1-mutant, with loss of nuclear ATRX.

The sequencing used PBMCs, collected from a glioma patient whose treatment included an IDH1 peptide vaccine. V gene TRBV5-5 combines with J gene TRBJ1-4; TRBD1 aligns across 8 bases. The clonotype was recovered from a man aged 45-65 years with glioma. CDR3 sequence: CASSYGTGANEKLFF. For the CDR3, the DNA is TGTGCCAGCAGCTATGGGACAGGAGCTAATGAAAAACTGTTTTTT.